This TCR beta chain originates from a study of blood T cell repertoires in COVID-19. Sequencing was performed with immunoSEQ multiplex PCR; in TCRdb, only in-frame clones are kept and a portion is missing. Found here are around 120,000 clones, about 80% of them singletons; the top ten hold less than 9%. Germline V gives CDR1 SGHRS, CDR2 YFSETQ. The CDR3 sequence is 16 residues long. V was shortened by 2 bases and J by 6 bases, with 18 bases between the two germline ends. The TCR comes from an older man with active or convalescent COVID-19. This chain connects TRBV5-1 to TRBJ1-5; TRBD1 might be the D (6 bases). Material for sequencing was peripheral blood. Here the CDR3 DNA reads TGCGCCAGCAGCTTAGGGCGGTTGGGGGCAGGTCAGCCCCAGCATTTT. It codes for CASSLGRLGAGQPQHF.